The clone carrying this TCR beta chain was detected only a few times. Its specificity is not known. Germline CDR1 reads MNHNS; CDR2 reads SASEGT. The CDR3 is 13 residues long. The V end lost 4 bases, the J end lost 5 bases, and 9 bases lay between the germline ends. This entry is derived from a study of T cells in Graves' hyperthyroidism and ophthalmopathy. Study as a whole: Before any treatment, at initial diagnosis, peripheral blood was collected.

Study conclusions and caveats: Most expanded thyroid clonotypes above 0.001 also appeared in blood.

Patients were excluded because of uncontrolled infection, other autoimmune disease, pregnancy or lactation. Each diagnosis drew on symptoms, thyroxine, TRAb, thyroid ultrasound and orbital computed tomography findings. Amplified regions were TCR beta CDR3 sequences from RNA transcripts. First-round RT-PCR targeting the TCR CDR3 was performed with the HTBI primer set. TCRdb called the multiplex PCR reads again in MiXCR, with one record for every CDR3 protein. The table has 400,000 to 500,000 distinct CDR3 sequences, about 15% seen once. Sequenced material: blood. This chain links TRBV6-1 with TRBJ1-5; D gene unclear. This TCR was sampled from a man between 18 and 35 years old with Graves' ophthalmopathy. The CDR3 here is CASSATRYQPQHF. The CDR3 nucleotides are TGTGCCAGCAGTGCAACAAGATATCAGCCCCAGCATTTT.